This T cell receptor (beta chain) was found in a study of human T cells and chemical hapten exposure (TCRdb year 2021). As for the study more broadly: For sensitization, 2% DPC in acetone was applied to a 2 cm by 2 cm area of upper inner arm skin. Patients additionally received weekly therapeutic DPC doses to the scalp throughout the roughly 24-week study period. Patch testing was done on the upper back using Finn chambers containing 0.01% DPC, and results were scored after 6 days according to International Contact Dermatitis Research Group standards. Most of the patients in the cohort were female, and the cohort covered alopecia areata with under or over 50% scalp involvement, alopecia totalis and alopecia universalis. The libraries were sequenced as a pool, and the TCR yield per sample differed mostly because of small variations in library volumes within the pool. In alopecia patients, the study followed how the peripheral blood TCR repertoire changed in vivo over primary and secondary sensitization to diphenylcyclopropenone (DPC), a hapten. Blood was sampled from patients pre-sensitization (week 0) and at 2, 6 and about 24 weeks after DPC sensitization. Blood for TCR sequencing was provided by twenty-nine alopecia patients at one to four time points (pre-sensitization, 2, 6 and 24 weeks).

Interpreted using the paper, the time point label stands for: pre-sensitization, week 0. The treatment or condition label for this specimen denotes: therapeutic diphenylcyclopropenone sensitization with weekly scalp DPC. Blood at each patch-test visit was drawn before the patch test was applied. To be eligible, patients had to be aged 18 to 70, diagnosed with alopecia and judged suitable for DPC therapy, while pregnant patients were excluded. Unfractionated whole blood was collected in Tempus Blood RNA tubes, and total RNA was extracted from that blood. The full study reports these points: Significantly more large CDR3 similarity clusters were formed by expanded TCRs than by pre-sensitization or healthy control sets, consistent with antigen-driven responses. Because all patients had alopecia, a presumed autoimmune disease, the immune response of the patients might differ from that of healthy individuals. The number of PT1 expanded TCRs positively correlated with patch test score, significant at thresholds 8, 16 and 32 but not 4. Repeated subsampling changed both the strength of the expansion versus patch-test correlation and the threshold at which the correlation became significant. No change with DPC sensitization was found in the number of TCRs above 1 in 1000 frequency, and no evidence of global repertoire structure alterations was found.

This clonotype has at least ten counts. The antigen it recognizes is unknown. Per-nucleotide qualities are absent, and no much larger clonotype sits a single base away. The method behind the library was RACE. TCRdb names NextSeq 500 as the instrument used. During library preparation, unique molecular identifiers were attached to individual cDNA molecules so that TCRs could be counted in a quantitative, reproducible way. Both TCR alpha and TCR beta chains were sequenced from each blood RNA sample. From the authors' description of their analysis: A median of about 87,000 TCRs per sample was observed, with a range of about 20,000 to 750,000. The Decombinator software suite was used to annotate V, J and CDR3 in the TCR reads. For PS versus PT1 abundance plots, all samples were subsampled to the same number of TCRs (28,000). TCRs were defined as expanded if absent before sensitization and observed at least eight times at the 2-week time point. The raw public reads went through TCRdb reprocessing: fastp at Q25, MiXCR clone calling, in-frame beta chains kept. CDR3 protein sequences are deduplicated, and each keeps its most common genes and DNA. The V and J calls follow TCRdb's processing rather than the paper's. The sample table holds about 87,000 distinct CDR3 sequences, of which nearly 10% were seen once. The ten top clones hold about 3.5% of the sample.

The receptor was derived from a woman aged 40 to 50 with alopecia areata. Some clones in this sample may be carry-over from other donors' samples. The sample consisted of whole blood, taken in connection with sensitization to the hapten diphenylcyclopropenone (DPC).

The bases are TGTGCCAGCAGCCAAGCCCCCTCGAGCGGATCTACCGGGGAGCTGTTTTTT. This codes for CASSQAPSSGSTGELFF. Here the chain combines TRBV3-1 and TRBJ2-2, and possibly TRBD2, on 5 matching bases. Taken from cysteine to phenylalanine, the CDR3 has 17 residues. Of all the DNA, just the CDR3 is kept, 51 bases in frame from base 1. V gives up 1 base and J gives up 5 bases, and the segment between their germline ends measures 17 bases. From a lookup of the germline V gene (reference sequence), CDR1 and CDR2 are LGHDT and YNNKEL.